These T cell receptor beta chains were read from a single sample in a study of blood T cell repertoires in COVID-19. Data came from immunoSEQ multiplex PCR; TCRdb stores just in-frame clones and leaves some out. In the table there are about 71,000 clones, 90% of which are singletons. The specimen sequenced was peripheral blood. The receptor source for this set is a woman aged 18-35 years with acute or convalescent COVID-19. CDR3s include the opening cysteine and the closing phenylalanine or tryptophan. The D gene is left open where the match is weak. Clone sizes are given selectively: once, few, many, or a class where the clone is expanded.

TRBV10-3	-	-	14	TRBJ2-7	CAISESGQSSEQYF	TGTGCCATCAGTGAGTCAGGACAGTCTTCGGAGCAGTACTTC
TRBV5-1	-	TRBD2	17	TRBJ2-1	CASSFLASGTQGGEQFF	TGCGCCAGCAGCTTCTTGGCTAGCGGGACGCAGGGGGGTGAGCAGTTCTTC
TRBV18	-	TRBD1	15	TRBJ2-3	CASSRDRGRTDTQYF	TGTGCCAGCTCACGCGACAGGGGTCGCACAGATACGCAGTATTTT
TRBV2	-	TRBD1	13	TRBJ2-7	CASSEQGVYEQYF	TGTGCCAGCAGTGAACAGGGGGTTTACGAGCAGTACTTC
TRBV7-2	-	TRBD2	17	TRBJ2-1	CASSPYSLAGEAREQFF	TGTGCCAGCAGCCCATACTCGCTAGCGGGAGAGGCGCGGGAGCAGTTCTTC
TRBV28	-	TRBD1	14	TRBJ1-2	CASSPGTGGFGYTF	TGTGCCAGCAGTCCCGGGACAGGGGGCTTTGGCTACACCTTC
TRBV5-6	-	-	16	TRBJ2-1	CASRISPRNSYNEQFF	TGTGCCAGCCGCATAAGCCCTAGAAACTCCTACAATGAGCAGTTCTTC
TRBV28	-	TRBD2	14	TRBJ2-3	CASSFLAGTDTQYF	TGTGCCAGCAGTTTCCTAGCGGGGACAGATACGCAGTATTTT
TRBV5-1	once	TRBD1	14	TRBJ2-1	CASSGAGGYNEQFF	TGCGCCAGCAGCGGGGCAGGGGGCTACAATGAGCAGTTCTTC
TRBV5-1	-	TRBD1	13	TRBJ1-4	CASSLSGGEKLFF	TGCGCCAGCAGCTTGTCAGGGGGTGAAAAACTGTTTTTT
TRBV5-6	-	-	12	TRBJ1-2	CASSLGAVGYTF	TGTGCCAGCAGCTTGGGGGCTGTGGGCTACACCTTC
TRBV28	-	-	15	TRBJ2-1	CASSLPGDNVEEQFF	TGTGCCAGCAGTTTACCGGGGGATAACGTTGAGGAGCAGTTCTTC
TRBV30	-	-	16	TRBJ1-6	CAWSLQGSIYNSPLHF	TGTGCCTGGAGTCTCCAGGGGTCGATTTATAATTCACCCCTCCACTTT
TRBV5-1	-	TRBD1	14	TRBJ2-5	CASSLDRGQETQYF	TGCGCCAGCAGCTTGGACAGGGGCCAAGAGACCCAGTACTTC
TRBV18	-	-	13	TRBJ1-1	CASSPGEGTEAFF	TGTGCCAGCTCACCGGGGGAGGGCACTGAAGCTTTCTTT
TRBV11-2	-	-	12	TRBJ2-3	CASSSYTDTQYF	TGTGCCAGCAGCTCGTACACAGATACGCAGTATTTT
TRBV6-2/TRBV6-3	-	-	16	TRBJ1-5	CASSSGGGKGNQPQHF	TGTGCCAGCAGTTCCGGCGGGGGCAAGGGCAATCAGCCCCAGCATTTT
TRBV28	-	-	17	TRBJ1-4	CASSISFLRRLDEKLFF	TGTGCCAGCAGCATCTCTTTTTTGAGGCGATTAGATGAAAAACTGTTTTTT
TRBV2	-	-	17	TRBJ2-1	CASSQNRLWGEVNEQFF	TGTGCCAGCAGCCAAAATAGACTTTGGGGGGAGGTGAATGAGCAGTTCTTC
TRBV5-1	-	TRBD1	16	TRBJ1-2	CASSPGGDRGSYGYTF	TGCGCCAGCAGCCCTGGGGGGGACAGGGGATCCTATGGCTACACCTTC
TRBV28	-	-	14	TRBJ1-5	CASSLDSTNQPQHF	TGTGCCAGCAGTCTAGACAGTACTAATCAGCCCCAGCATTTT
TRBV19	-	-	13	TRBJ1-5	CASSRTENQPQHF	TGTGCCAGTAGTAGGACAGAAAATCAGCCCCAGCATTTT
TRBV29-1	-	TRBD1	11	TRBJ1-1	CSATDRGEAFF	TGCAGCGCTACTGACAGGGGTGAAGCTTTCTTT
TRBV30	-	-	12	TRBJ1-3	CAWDTSGNTIYF	TGTGCCTGGGACACCTCTGGAAACACCATATATTTT
TRBV11-2	-	TRBD2	16	TRBJ2-7	CASSLHRGSSTYEQYF	TGTGCCAGCAGCTTACACCGCGGGAGTTCAACCTACGAGCAGTACTTC
TRBV4-1	-	TRBD1	17	TRBJ1-1	CASSHSGQGSLGTEAFF	TGCGCCAGCAGCCACTCGGGACAGGGTTCTTTAGGCACTGAAGCTTTCTTT
TRBV29-1	-	TRBD2	13	TRBJ2-1	CSVGTSGSNEQFF	TGCAGCGTCGGGACTAGCGGGAGCAATGAGCAGTTCTTC
TRBV30	-	TRBD1	13	TRBJ2-2	CAWRTGGSGELFF	TGTGCCTGGAGGACAGGGGGGTCCGGGGAGCTGTTTTTT
TRBV2	-	TRBD2	18	TRBJ2-1	CASSEAPTSGGAVHEQFF	TGTGCCAGCAGTGAAGCACCTACTAGCGGGGGGGCCGTACATGAGCAGTTCTTC
TRBV2	-	-	14	TRBJ1-5	CASSKDRSNQPQHF	TGTGCCAGCAGTAAAGACAGGAGCAATCAGCCCCAGCATTTT
TRBV30	-	-	13	TRBJ2-1	CAWSEGRVNEQFF	TGTGCCTGGAGTGAGGGCAGGGTCAATGAGCAGTTCTTC
TRBV7-9	-	-	15	TRBJ2-7	CASSFGSGDSYEQYF	TGTGCCAGCAGCTTCGGTTCAGGGGACTCCTACGAGCAGTACTTC
TRBV29-1	-	-	14	TRBJ2-5	CSVGTGWSEETQYF	TGCAGCGTTGGTACGGGGTGGAGTGAGGAGACCCAGTACTTC
TRBV19	few	TRBD1	15	TRBJ1-6	CASSDRTGGLSPLHF	TGTGCCAGTAGTGACCGGACAGGGGGACTTTCACCCCTCCACTTT
TRBV11-2	-	-	15	TRBJ1-6	CASSLGASGNSPLHF	TGTGCCAGCAGCTTAGGGGCTTCGGGGAATTCACCCCTCCACTTT
TRBV19	-	TRBD1	17	TRBJ1-1	CASSRGTETQGFTEAFF	TGTGCCAGTAGTAGGGGGACAGAAACTCAAGGGTTCACTGAAGCTTTCTTT
TRBV28	-	-	15	TRBJ1-1	CASSLWEGPNTEAFF	TGTGCCAGCAGTTTATGGGAGGGACCGAACACTGAAGCTTTCTTT
TRBV7-2	-	TRBD2	17	TRBJ2-7	CASSLLGEPGGHYEQYF	TGTGCCAGCAGCCTGCTAGGGGAGCCGGGAGGACACTACGAGCAGTACTTC
TRBV5-8	-	TRBD2	15	TRBJ2-2	CASRAGAANTGELFF	TGTGCCAGCCGAGCGGGGGCAGCGAACACCGGGGAGCTGTTTTTT
TRBV5-5	-	-	15	TRBJ2-1	CASSLERVPYNEQFF	TGTGCCAGCAGCTTGGAACGGGTACCTTACAATGAGCAGTTCTTC
TRBV6-1	-	TRBD2	16	TRBJ2-1	CASSASGGPATNEQFF	TGTGCCAGCAGTGCCAGCGGGGGGCCTGCGACCAATGAGCAGTTCTTC
TRBV6-6	-	TRBD1	15	TRBJ1-1	CASSYGQGGNTEAFF	TGTGCCAGCAGTTATGGCCAGGGGGGGAACACTGAAGCTTTCTTT
TRBV3-1/TRBV3-2	-	-	14	TRBJ1-2	CASSQGNRARGYTF	TGTGCCAGCAGCCAAGGAAACAGGGCGAGGGGCTACACCTTC
TRBV6-1	-	-	14	TRBJ1-3	CASSERSTGNTIYF	TGTGCCAGCAGTGAACGCAGTACTGGAAACACCATATATTTT
TRBV6-5	-	-	14	TRBJ1-5	CASGPVNSNQPQHF	TGTGCCAGCGGGCCAGTTAATAGCAATCAGCCCCAGCATTTT
TRBV6-5	once	-	12	TRBJ2-3	CASSQYPDTQYF	TGTGCCAGCAGTCAGTATCCAGATACGCAGTATTTT
TRBV30	once	-	13	TRBJ2-5	CAWSARLQETQYF	TGTGCCTGGAGTGCCAGGTTACAAGAGACCCAGTACTTC
TRBV28	-	-	13	TRBJ2-7	CASSFGRAYEQYF	TGTGCCAGCAGTTTCGGCAGGGCCTACGAGCAGTACTTC
TRBV11-3	-	TRBD1	15	TRBJ2-1	CASSLAGSGGDEQFF	TGTGCCAGCAGCTTAGCGGGGTCAGGGGGTGATGAGCAGTTCTTC